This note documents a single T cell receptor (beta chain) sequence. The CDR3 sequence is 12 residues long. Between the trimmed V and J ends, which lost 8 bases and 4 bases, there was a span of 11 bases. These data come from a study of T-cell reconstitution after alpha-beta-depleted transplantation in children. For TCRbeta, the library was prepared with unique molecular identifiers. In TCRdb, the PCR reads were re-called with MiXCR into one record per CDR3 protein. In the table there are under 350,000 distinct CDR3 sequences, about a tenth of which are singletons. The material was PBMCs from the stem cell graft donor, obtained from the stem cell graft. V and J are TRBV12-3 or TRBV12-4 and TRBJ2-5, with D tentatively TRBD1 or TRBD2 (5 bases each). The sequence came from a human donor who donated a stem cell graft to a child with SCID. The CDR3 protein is CASLAGTETQYF. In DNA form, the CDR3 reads TGTGCCAGCCTCGCAGGGACAGAGACCCAGTACTTC.